This record looks at one T cell receptor (beta chain) sequence and its context. The sample originates from a study of blood T cell repertoires in COVID-19. Study details: The United States, Italy and Spain supplied acute and convalescent COVID-19 samples. T cells, B-cell-depleted T cells, or PBMCs supplied cDNA or gDNA.

As handled by the study authors: Reference gene primer amplification gave estimated nucleated cell counts. Clones were read by immunoSEQ multiplex PCR, and TCRdb kept only the in-frame ones, dropping some. V, J and clone size are taken as reported in that table, and D and trimming were inferred from the DNA itself. This table has about 76,000 clones, roughly nine tenths appearing once. This CDR3 spans 13 amino acids. CDR1 and CDR2 (germline): GTSNPN, SVGIG (reference sequence). V shed 4 bases, J shed 5 bases, and the junction held 5 bases outside the gene matches. Input material: peripheral blood. The chain joins TRBV30 to TRBJ2-5, with TRBD2 matching over 9 bases. The receptor was derived from a human donor in a cohort sampled during active COVID-19. The CDR3: CAWTSGTLETQYF. In DNA form, the CDR3 reads TGTGCCTGGACTAGCGGGACCTTGGAGACCCAGTACTTC.